The next 29 T cell receptor beta chains were all read from a single sample in a study of blood T cell repertoires in COVID-19. This table comes from immunoSEQ multiplex PCR, and its TCRdb copy is limited to in-frame clones, with some not included. The data contain about 99,000 clones, around nine tenths of them singletons. Sequencing input: peripheral blood. The receptors derive from a man between 45 and 60 years old in a cohort sampled during active COVID-19.

The rearrangement joins TRBV11-3 to TRBJ2-5; D is perhaps TRBD1 (6 bases). Germline V gene lookup returns CDR1 SGHNT and CDR2 YENEEA. Trimming removed 5 bases from V and 1 base from J, with 11 bases in between. The CDR3 spans 14 residues. CDR3 in DNA: TGTGCCAGCAGCCCCCAGGGGCGCCAAGAGACCCAGTACTTC. Amino acids: CASSPQGRQETQYF.

V and J are TRBV12-3 or TRBV12-4 and TRBJ2-2; D is ambiguous. Trimming pared 7 bases from V and 7 bases from J, leaving 10 bases between. The CDR3 spans 12 residues. In DNA form, the CDR3 reads TGTGCCAGCACCCTCATCGGCGGGGAGCTGTTTTTT. Translating it yields CASTLIGGELFF.

This rearrangement joins TRBV21-1 to TRBJ2-7; the table calls TRBD2, which could not be checked here. TRBV21-1 is deemed a pseudogene. This CDR3 spans 11 amino acids. In DNA form, the CDR3 reads TGTGCCAGCAGCAAAGGGGAGGGATCGTACGTC. It is translated as CASSKGEGSYV.

J is TRBJ2-7 and V is TRBV19; D is perhaps TRBD1 (5 bases). Trimming left V 3 bases short and J 3 bases short, with 12 bases between. The CDR3 loop spans 14 amino acids. The germline CDR1 and CDR2 sequences are LNHDA and SQIVND (reference sequence). The CDR3 DNA reads TGTGCCAGTAGTATGGGTGACAGTCACTACGAGCAGTACTTC. Translated, it gives CASSMGDSHYEQYF.

V usage is TRBV15 and J usage is TRBJ2-3, with 14 nucleotides matching TRBD2. The germline V gene encodes CDR1 LNHNV and CDR2 YYDKDF (reference sequence). The CDR3 extends over 17 amino acids. Trimming removed 1 base from V and 2 bases from J; junction bases left unmatched: 2. The CDR3 bases are TGTGCCACCAGCAGAGGGACTAGCGGGGGGTCCACAGATACGCAGTATTTT. This codes for CATSRGTSGGSTDTQYF. Full variable domain (rest looked up from reference TRBV15 and TRBJ2-3): DAMVIQNPRYQVTQFGKPVTLSCSQTLNHNVMYWYQQKSSQAPKLLFHYYDKDFNNEADTPDNFQSRRPNTSFCFLDIRSPGLGDTAMYLCATSRGTSGGSTDTQYFGPGTRLTVL.

This clone was found a few times. In DNA form, the CDR3 reads TGTGCCAGCAGCCAAACACTAGCGGGGCTCCAAGAGACCCAGTACTTC. Its protein is CASSQTLAGLQETQYF. V is TRBV3-1 (or the pseudogene TRBV3-2) and J is TRBJ2-5, with 10 positions matching TRBD2. The V gene end was trimmed by 2 bases and the J gene end by 1 base; junction bases not matched to a gene: 4. The length of the CDR3 is 16 residues. Germline CDR1 is LGHDT and CDR2 is YNNKEL (reference sequence).

In DNA form, the CDR3 reads TGTGCCAGCAGTTCTAGATTAAAAGGATACGAGCAGTACGTC. Amino acids: CASSSRLKGYEQYV. The rearrangement uses TRBV6-5 and TRBJ2-7, with unresolved D. The length of the CDR3 is 14 residues. Germline CDR1 reads MNHEY; CDR2 reads SVGAGI. V was pared by 4 bases and J by 4 bases, with 14 bases between.

This clone appeared once. In DNA form, the CDR3 reads TGTGCCAGCGGCCCTTCCGGGACCGGGGAGCTGTTTTTT. This sequence encodes CASGPSGTGELFF. The V call is TRBV6-5, the J call TRBJ2-2, with D uncertain. Trimming removed 8 bases from V and 5 bases from J, with 12 bases in between. This CDR3 spans 13 amino acids. Looked up from germline, CDR1 is MNHEY and CDR2 is SVGAGI.

V gene TRBV7-2 combines with J gene TRBJ2-3; 8 nucleotides align to TRBD2. The V gene's germline CDR1 is SGHTA and CDR2 FQGNSA. The junction had 6 bases not matched to a gene; V was cut back by 2 bases and J by 2 bases. The CDR3 has 16 residues. As DNA, the CDR3 is TGTGCCAGCAGCTTAATCGGGGGGGCCTCCACAGATACGCAGTATTTT. This sequence encodes CASSLIGGASTDTQYF.

J is TRBJ1-6 and V is TRBV5-4; unclear D gene. The CDR3 length is 18 residues. CDR1 is SGHNT, CDR2 YYREEE, per germline (reference sequence). The V end was cut by 4 bases, the J end by 0 bases, with 17 bases between. The CDR3 is CASSPRRGSNSYNSPLHF. The CDR3 coding sequence is TGTGCCAGCAGCCCCCGACGCGGCTCTAACTCCTATAATTCACCCCTCCACTTT.

A word on this clone: Distinct nucleotide sequences in the sample also encode this CDR3. The chain joins TRBV11-2 to TRBJ2-7; perhaps TRBD2 as D (7 bases). V lost 0 bases and J lost 6, with 12 bases in between. The CDR3 runs to 14 residues. CDR1 is SGHAT and CDR2 is FQNNGV in the germline V gene. This CDR3 reads CASSLDWGGGEQYV. In nucleotides, the CDR3 is TGTGCCAGCAGCTTAGATTGGGGAGGGGGCGAGCAGTACGTC.

The rearrangement uses TRBV6-5 and TRBJ2-2; TRBD1 might be the D (6 bases). Germline CDR1 and CDR2: MNHEY and SVGAGI. The CDR3 covers 15 residues. The V end was cut by 11 bases, the J end by 2 bases, with 18 bases between. The chain's CDR3 is CAGWGRQDNTGELFF. In DNA, the CDR3 is TGTGCCGGCTGGGGCCGACAGGATAACACCGGGGAGCTGTTTTTT.

This clone was counted once. J is TRBJ1-2 and V is TRBV14, with 10 bases identical to TRBD1. In germline, CDR1 is SGHDN, CDR2 FVKESK. V trimming: 1 base; J trimming: 9 bases; junction bases outside the gene matches: 8. The CDR3 loop spans 15 amino acids. CDR3 bases: TGTGCCAGCAGCCAAGCCGGGACAGGGGCTCGCAGCTACACCTTC. Its protein is CASSQAGTGARSYTF.

The chain employs TRBV5-1 and TRBJ1-1, with 7 bases matching TRBD1. V lost 2 bases, J lost 8 bases, and 6 bases stayed unmatched. The CDR3 spans 13 residues. Germline CDR1 SGHRS, CDR2 YFSETQ. CDR3 in DNA: TGCGCCAGCAGCTTTGACCGGGACAGCGAAGCTTTCTTT. It codes for CASSFDRDSEAFF.

This clone came up a few times. The V call is TRBV27, the J call TRBJ1-1, with 9 nucleotides matching TRBD1. Germline CDR1 MNHEY, CDR2 SMNVEV (reference sequence). The V and J ends lost 1 base and 11 bases, in that order; junction bases with no gene match: 5. This CDR3 contains 13 residues. Here the CDR3 DNA reads TGTGCCAGCAGTTTATATGACAGGGGGAACGCTTTCTTT. Translation gives CASSLYDRGNAFF.

The chain joins TRBV5-5 to TRBJ1-2, with TRBD1 identical over 8 bases. CDR3 length equals 15 residues. Trimming cost V 4 bases and J 5 bases; bases outside gene matches: 10. CDR1 is SGHKS, CDR2 YYEKEE, per germline (reference sequence). CDR3 amino acids: CASSLQGGGPYGYTF. For the CDR3, the DNA is TGTGCCAGCAGCCTACAGGGGGGAGGACCGTATGGCTACACCTTC.

Here the CDR3 reads CASSVGGRGDEQYF. Written as DNA, the CDR3 is TGTGCCAGCAGCGTAGGAGGGCGTGGGGACGAGCAGTACTTC. The chain links TRBV9 to TRBJ2-7, with TRBD2 as a possible D gene (5 bases). The CDR3 consists of 14 residues. Germline V gene sequence: CDR1 SGDLS, CDR2 YYNGEE. Trimming stripped 0 bases from V and 5 bases from J, with 12 bases between.

The V call is TRBV11-1, the J call TRBJ2-5, with 7 nucleotides matching TRBD2. V trimming: 3 bases; J trimming: 3 bases; junction bases outside the gene matches: 1. The CDR3 runs to 13 residues. CDR1 is SGHAT and CDR2 is FQDESV in the germline V gene (reference sequence). The CDR3 sequence is CASSFGTKETQYF. DNA of the CDR3: TGTGCCAGCAGCTTCGGGACTAAAGAGACCCAGTACTTC.

The chain links TRBV3-1 (or the pseudogene TRBV3-2) to TRBJ2-2; D gene ambiguous. This CDR3 contains 12 residues. Per germline, CDR1 LGHDT and CDR2 YNNKEL (reference sequence). The V and J ends lost 4 bases and 8 bases respectively, with 8 bases between them. CDR3 sequence reads: CASSPSTGELFF. DNA for the CDR3: TGTGCCAGCAGCCCGTCTACTGGGGAGCTGTTTTTT.

V is TRBV6-6 and J is TRBJ1-1; D not certain. V gave up 0 bases and J gave up 0 bases, with 5 bases separating them. CDR3 length: 14 residues. Germline CDR1 is MNHNY and CDR2 is SVGAGI (reference sequence). CDR3 region: CASSYSDMNTEAFF. CDR3 DNA: TGTGCCAGCAGTTACTCCGACATGAACACTGAAGCTTTCTTT.

DNA for the CDR3: TGTGCCAGTAGTAAAGGGGCAGGGGGCAACACCGGGGAGCTGTTTTTT. It yields the protein CASSKGAGGNTGELFF. J is TRBJ2-2 and V is TRBV19; 8 bases align to TRBD1. V lost 4 bases to trimming and J lost 2 bases; unmatched junction nucleotides: 6. CDR3 length equals 16 residues. In germline, CDR1 is LNHDA, CDR2 SQIVND (reference sequence).

This chain links TRBV2 with TRBJ1-2; maybe TRBD1 (6 bases). Germline CDR1 reads SNHLY; CDR2 reads FYNNEI. This CDR3 contains 15 residues. Deletions cut 8 bases from V and 0 bases from J, with 16 bases between. The CDR3 region has the DNA TGTGCCAGCCGGGACTACGACAGGTCTAACTATGGCTACACCTTC. It is translated as CASRDYDRSNYGYTF. Based on the CDR3 plus reference TRBV2 and TRBJ1-2, the full variable domain is EPEVTQTPSHQVTQMGQEVILRCVPISNHLYFYWYRQILGQKVEFLVSFYNNEISEKSEIFDDQFSVERPDGSNFTLKIRSTKLEDSAMYFCASRDYDRSNYGYTFGSGTRLTVV.

The chain employs TRBV5-4 and TRBJ2-1; 14 bases match TRBD2. Germline V gene sequence: CDR1 SGHNT, CDR2 YYREEE (reference sequence). V lost 4 bases, J lost 9 bases, and 9 bases stayed unmatched. The CDR3 contains 16 residues. CDR3 coding DNA: TGTGCCAGCAGCCCGGGACTAGCGGGGGTACTTGCTGAGCAGTTCTTC. Its translation: CASSPGLAGVLAEQFF. Full variable domain (missing parts from reference TRBV5-4 and TRBJ2-1): ETGVTQSPTHLIKTRGQQVTLRCSSQSGHNTVSWYQQALGQGPQFIFQYYREEENGRGNFPPRFSGLQFPNYSSELNVNALELDDSALYLCASSPGLAGVLAEQFFGPGTRLTVL.

The rearrangement links TRBV3-1 (or the pseudogene TRBV3-2) to TRBJ1-1, with no clear D. The ends were cut back, 5 bases at V and 0 bases at J, with 7 bases in the middle. Per germline, CDR1 LGHDT and CDR2 YNNKEL (reference sequence). This CDR3 contains 13 residues. The CDR3 DNA reads as TGTGCCAGCAGCGGTCCAGTGAACACTGAAGCTTTCTTT. Amino acid sequence: CASSGPVNTEAFF.

The chain links TRBV6-5 to TRBJ2-5; 11 positions agree with TRBD1. Losses at the gene ends were 7 bases for V and 6 bases for J; bases not matched to a gene: 7. The CDR3 sequence is 14 residues long. CDR1 is MNHEY, CDR2 SVGAGI, per germline. The CDR3 reads CASTRTGGLQTQYF. DNA for the CDR3: TGTGCCAGCACCAGGACAGGGGGCCTCCAGACCCAGTACTTC.

This rearrangement joins TRBV4-3 to TRBJ1-5, with 7 bases that match TRBD1. CDR3 length: 15 residues. Germline V lookup: CDR1 LGHNA, CDR2 YSLEER. V was clipped by 5 bases and J by 0 bases; unmatched bases: 4. The CDR3, as DNA: TGCGCCAGCAGCGACAGGGTTTATAGCAATCAGCCCCAGCATTTT. It yields the protein CASSDRVYSNQPQHF.

The chain has TRBV7-2 and TRBJ1-3, with D possibly being TRBD1 (5 bases). V was clipped by 9 bases and J by 1 base, with 7 bases between them. Looked up from germline, CDR1 is SGHTA and CDR2 is FQGNSA. The CDR3 totals 12 residues. The CDR3 sequence: CASGASGNTIYF. The CDR3 bases are TGTGCCAGTGGGGCTTCTGGAAACACCATATATTTT.

V and J are TRBV5-8 and TRBJ1-4; D ambiguous. Germline-derived CDR1 and CDR2 are SGHTS and YDEGEE. This CDR3 contains 17 residues. V was cut by 0 bases and J by 6 bases, with 18 bases left in between. The CDR3 spells CASSLVGSSTGDEKLFF. The CDR3 DNA is TGTGCCAGCAGCTTGGTTGGCTCATCAACGGGTGATGAAAAACTGTTTTTT.

Points on this clone: Just one base apart from a much larger clone, this may be a read error. V is TRBV7-9 and J is TRBJ1-1; D is possibly TRBD1 (5 bases). Germline V gives CDR1 SEHNR, CDR2 FQNEAQ (reference sequence). The V and J ends lost 6 bases and 0 bases respectively, with 8 bases between them. CDR3 length equals 13 residues. The CDR3 nucleotides read TGTGCCAGCAGTACAGGAGTGAACACTGAAGCTTTCTTT. Its protein is CASSTGVNTEAFF.